These 24 T cell receptor beta chains were sequenced from one sample in a study of spatial heterogeneity in lung cancer. This sample's time point: sample taken at primary tumor resection. Tumor, nontumor lung or frozen PBMC supplied whole RNA that was sequenced unsorted. TCRdb passed the 5' RACE reads through MiXCR, listing each CDR3 protein once. The data contain several thousand distinct CDR3 sequences, about 3.9% of them singletons. The sample in question was normal lung tissue next to the tumor, obtained at surgery. These receptors were obtained from a female donor with early-stage non-small cell lung cancer.

The table lists this clonotype with many counts. The genes are TRBV6-5 and TRBJ2-3; D is uncertain. CDR1 is MNHEY and CDR2 is SVGAGI in the germline V gene. This CDR3 is built from 14 residues. Trimming took off 8 bases at V and 6 bases at J, with 18 bases between the two ends. The CDR3 reads CASGRMSVRDTQYF. In DNA form, the CDR3 reads TGTGCCAGCGGACGGATGTCGGTCCGGGATACGCAGTATTTT.

This clonotype has ten or more counts. The CDR3 sequence is CASGLDRFNTGELFF. As DNA, the CDR3 is TGTGCCAGCGGCCTAGACAGATTCAACACCGGGGAGCTGTTTTTT. The chain links TRBV6-5 to TRBJ2-2; D might be TRBD1 (5 bases). Trimming removed 8 bases from V and 2 bases from J, with 15 bases in between. The CDR3 length is 15 residues. Germline V lookup: CDR1 MNHEY, CDR2 SVGAGI.

This clonotype is labeled as medium-sized. J is TRBJ2-2 and V is TRBV10-1; 8 bases line up with TRBD1. Germline V gives CDR1 WNHNN, CDR2 SYGVQD (reference sequence). This CDR3 contains 15 residues. V shed 11 bases, J shed 0 bases, and the junction held 8 bases outside the gene matches. CDR3 DNA sequence: TGCGCCTCAGGACAGGGCCAGGCGAACACCGGGGAGCTGTTTTTT. Protein product: CASGQGQANTGELFF.

This clonotype has only one observation. This chain connects TRBV18 to TRBJ1-2, with 8 bases matching TRBD1. Germline-derived CDR1 and CDR2 are KGHSH and LQKENI. Trimming removed 6 bases from V and 4 bases from J; junction bases left unmatched: 10. This CDR3 has 15 amino acids. CDR3 DNA: TGTGCCAGCTCTGTGAGGCCGGGACAGGTCTATGGCTACACCTTC. Translation gives CASSVRPGQVYGYTF.

This clonotype was found many times. The chain has TRBV18 and TRBJ1-5; D gene ambiguous. The CDR3 has 14 residues. V lost 2 bases and J 0 bases, leaving 5 bases between the germline ends. CDR1 and CDR2 (germline): KGHSH, LQKENI. The CDR3 coding sequence is TGTGCCAGCTCACCAGGGTCTAGCAATCAGCCCCAGCATTTT. It yields the protein CASSPGSSNQPQHF.

By share, this clonotype ranks as medium-sized. The rearrangement joins TRBV9 to TRBJ1-6; 7 positions agree with TRBD1. Trimming took 2 bases from V and 7 from J; bases not matched to a gene: 6. The CDR3 spans 15 residues. Germline V gene lookup returns CDR1 SGDLS and CDR2 YYNGEE. CDR3 residues: CASSVTGDVNSPLHF. CDR3 coding DNA: TGTGCCAGCAGCGTTACAGGGGACGTGAATTCACCCCTCCACTTT.

This clonotype was observed at least ten times. This rearrangement joins TRBV20-1 to TRBJ1-1, with 8 positions matching TRBD1. The germline V gene has CDR1 DFQATT and CDR2 SNEGSKA (reference sequence). The CDR3 covers 15 residues. The V segment lost 2 bases and the J segment 10 bases; nucleotides outside the gene matches: 15. The CDR3 sequence is CSARIPGQVQQGAFF. The CDR3 coding sequence is TGCAGTGCTAGAATCCCGGGACAGGTCCAACAAGGAGCTTTCTTT.

This clonotype was counted many times. Here the CDR3 reads CASSGQGNYEQYF. The CDR3 DNA is TGTGCCAGCTCGGGACAGGGAAACTACGAGCAGTACTTC. J is TRBJ2-7 and V is TRBV4-2; 9 bases are a match to TRBD1. The CDR3 totals 13 residues. With V trimmed by 8 bases and J by 3 bases, 5 bases remained unmatched. Germline-derived CDR1 and CDR2 are LGHNA and YNFKEQ.

This clonotype has ten or more counts. The chain carries TRBV20-1 and TRBJ1-1, with D unresolved. V was shortened by 0 bases and J by 3 bases, with 11 bases between the two germline ends. This CDR3 spans 14 amino acids. Per germline, CDR1 DFQATT and CDR2 SNEGSKA (reference sequence). The CDR3 region is CSARDYNWDTEAFF. The CDR3 DNA sequence: TGCAGTGCTAGAGACTACAATTGGGACACTGAAGCTTTCTTT.

Sample share makes this clonotype medium-sized. The CDR3 is CASSSDTNTEAFF. In DNA, the CDR3 is TGCGCCAGCAGCTCGGACACGAACACTGAAGCTTTCTTT. This sequence joins TRBV5-1 and TRBJ1-1; a possible D gene is TRBD1 (5 bases). Germline CDR1 is SGHRS and CDR2 is YFSETQ. The V end lost 3 bases, the J end lost 1 base, and 7 bases lay between the germline ends. There are 13 residues in the CDR3.

This clonotype was counted ten times or more. The chain links TRBV7-2 to TRBJ1-6; TRBD1 might be the D (6 bases). CDR1 is SGHTA and CDR2 is FQGNSA in the germline V gene. This CDR3 is built from 14 residues. Trimming shortened V by 1 base and J by 8 bases, and 9 bases separated the two germline ends. The CDR3 region is CASSLGTDYSPLHF. The CDR3 DNA reads as TGTGCCAGCAGCTTAGGGACAGACTATTCACCCCTCCACTTT.

In its sample, this clonotype was seen many times. This chain joins TRBV5-1 and TRBJ1-2, with a possible D match to TRBD1 (6 bases). Germline CDR1 and CDR2: SGHRS and YFSETQ. This CDR3 is built from 13 residues. Trimming cost V 4 bases and J 6 bases, with 13 bases left between them. The CDR3 is CASSDTGFDGYTF. The DNA of the CDR3 is TGCGCCAGCAGCGATACAGGGTTTGATGGCTACACCTTC. The complete variable domain, with remaining parts taken from reference TRBV5-1 and TRBJ1-2, reads KAGVTQTPRYLIKTRGQQVTLSCSPISGHRSVSWYQQTPGQGLQFLFEYFSETQRNKGNFPGRFSGRQFSNSRSEMNVSTLELGDSALYLCASSDTGFDGYTFGSGTRLTVV.

The sample holds many counts of this clonotype. The chain carries TRBV18 and TRBJ1-5; a weak D match, TRBD1 (5 bases). Germline V lookup: CDR1 KGHSH, CDR2 LQKENI. Trimming removed 3 bases from V and 1 base from J, with 16 bases in between. The CDR3 sequence is 17 residues long. CDR3 sequence: CASSPNTGLVSNQPQHF. In DNA, the CDR3 is TGTGCCAGCTCACCTAATACGGGACTCGTGAGCAATCAGCCCCAGCATTTT.

This clonotype counts as medium-sized. The chain recombines TRBV29-1 with TRBJ2-2; D unresolved. CDR1 is SQVTM and CDR2 is ANQGSEA in the germline V gene. The CDR3 runs to 15 residues. The V and J ends lost 4 bases and 1 base respectively, with 13 bases between them. In nucleotides, the CDR3 is TGCAGCGTTGTCTTAAGGCGGCAGAACACCGGGGAGCTGTTTTTT. It encodes CSVVLRRQNTGELFF.

This clonotype has ten or more counts. CDR3 amino acids: CASSLRGLDEAFF. The CDR3 nucleotides are TGTGCCAGCAGTTTACGTGGGTTAGATGAAGCTTTCTTT. This chain uses TRBV12-3 or TRBV12-4 with TRBJ1-1; D is unresolved. The CDR3 has 13 amino acids. Trimming stripped 2 bases from V and 7 bases from J, with 11 bases between.

Many counts were recorded for this clonotype. The CDR3 reads CASSLGFAGTYQETQYF. The CDR3 region has the DNA TGCGCCAGCAGCTTGGGATTTGCAGGAACGTACCAAGAGACCCAGTACTTC. The J gene is TRBJ2-5, the V gene TRBV5-1; D not resolved. The CDR3 spans 17 residues. V was clipped by 0 bases and J by 0 bases, with 15 bases between them. Looked up from germline, CDR1 is SGHRS and CDR2 is YFSETQ. The whole variable domain, filled in from reference TRBV5-1 and TRBJ2-5, reads KAGVTQTPRYLIKTRGQQVTLSCSPISGHRSVSWYQQTPGQGLQFLFEYFSETQRNKGNFPGRFSGRQFSNSRSEMNVSTLELGDSALYLCASSLGFAGTYQETQYFGPGTRLLVL.

This clonotype was seen many times. V is TRBV19 and J is TRBJ2-2; D may be TRBD2 (6 bases). Trimming removed 2 bases at V and 7 bases at J, with 14 bases between. There are 15 residues in the CDR3. From germline, CDR1 is LNHDA and CDR2 SQIVND (reference sequence). Here the CDR3 reads CASSITGVLGGELFF. The CDR3 DNA is TGTGCCAGTAGTATAACGGGGGTCCTGGGCGGGGAGCTGTTTTTT.

This clonotype was detected many times. The CDR3 loop reads CASTLWGHQLNTGELFF. CDR3 in DNA: TGTGCCAGCACCCTGTGGGGACATCAGTTGAACACCGGGGAGCTGTTTTTT. The chain links TRBV12-3 or TRBV12-4 to TRBJ2-2, with D possibly TRBD1 on 6 matching bases. Trimming shortened V by 7 bases and J by 1 base, and 19 bases separated the two germline ends. This CDR3 region has 17 residues.

This clonotype is medium-sized by share. The chain recombines TRBV25-1 with TRBJ1-1, with D uncertain. This CDR3 has 15 amino acids. Trimming stripped 1 base from V and 1 base from J, with 10 bases between. CDR1 is MGHDK and CDR2 is SYGVNS in the germline V gene. The CDR3 nucleotides read TGTGCCAGCAGTGAATTTCGCCGAAGGAACACTGAAGCTTTCTTT. Translated: CASSEFRRRNTEAFF. Combining the CDR3 with reference TRBV25-1 and TRBJ1-1 gives the whole variable domain EADIYQTPRYLVIGTGKKITLECSQTMGHDKMYWYQQDPGMELHLIHYSYGVNSTEKGDLSSESTVSRIRTEHFPLTLESARPSHTSQYLCASSEFRRRNTEAFFGQGTRLTVV.

This clonotype was seen more than once but under ten times. A much larger clone differs from this one at a single base, so this may be a read error. This chain uses TRBV6-2 or TRBV6-3 with TRBJ2-2; 11 bases line up with TRBD2. The CDR3 extends over 16 amino acids. From germline, CDR1 is MNHEY and CDR2 SVGEGT. Trimming removed 7 bases from V and 3 bases from J; junction bases left unmatched: 7. CDR3 sequence: CASITSGGLDTGELFF. DNA for the CDR3: TGTGCCAGCATCACTAGCGGGGGCCTTGACACCGGGGAGCTGTTTTTT.

This clonotype has a count of ten or more. The chain joins TRBV12-3 or TRBV12-4 to TRBJ2-7; TRBD1 aligns across 7 bases. Trimming cost V 6 bases and J 7 bases; bases outside gene matches: 9. CDR3 length equals 13 residues. The CDR3 region has the DNA TGTGCCAGCAGCCTTGCGACAGGGCGGGAGCAGTACTTC. Amino acids: CASSLATGREQYF.

This clonotype has at least ten counts. J is TRBJ2-2 and V is TRBV5-6, with D perhaps matching TRBD1 or TRBD2 (5 bases each). The germline CDR1 and CDR2 sequences are SGHDT and YYEEEE. The V gene lost 4 bases and the J gene lost 1 base, with 8 bases spanning the gap. The CDR3 covers 14 residues. The CDR3 spells CASSKGRNTGELFF. CDR3 sequence (DNA): TGTGCCAGCAGCAAGGGACGGAACACCGGGGAGCTGTTTTTT.

This clonotype was counted many times. The chain uses TRBV7-9 and TRBJ2-1, with D unresolved. The CDR3 has 15 amino acids. V was cut by 2 bases and J by 3 bases, with 11 bases left in between. The V gene's germline CDR1 is SEHNR and CDR2 FQNEAQ (reference sequence). This CDR3 is CASSLSGVDYNEQFF. CDR3 nucleotides: TGTGCCAGCAGCTTAAGTGGGGTGGACTACAATGAGCAGTTCTTC. Using reference TRBV7-9 and TRBJ2-1 for the parts outside the CDR3, the full variable domain is DTGVSQNPRHKITKRGQNVTFRCDPISEHNRLYWYRQTLGQGPEFLTYFQNEAQLEKSRLLSDRFSAERPKGSFSTLEIQRTEQGDSAMYLCASSLSGVDYNEQFFGPGTRLTVL.

There are many counts of this clonotype. The chain joins TRBV6-1 to TRBJ1-3; no reliable D call. Per the germline V gene, CDR1 is MNHNS and CDR2 is SASEGT. Trimming took 4 bases from V and 0 from J, leaving 10 bases between them. The CDR3 sequence is 15 residues long. The CDR3 region is CASSAFGSSGNTIYF. For the CDR3, the DNA is TGTGCCAGCAGTGCCTTCGGGAGCTCTGGAAACACCATATATTTT.